This entry lists 14 T cell receptor beta chains sequenced from one sample in a study of T cell clonality in common variable immunodeficiency. Sequencing used immunoSEQ multiplex PCR; TCRdb keeps in-frame clones, though not all of them. The sample holds under 65,000 clones, and no clone turns up only once. The sequencing sample was made of peripheral blood mononuclear cells. These receptors were obtained from a person between 18 and 69 years old in good health.

This clone was seen a few times. The observed sequence ends 3 residues before the CDR3 terminus, with the missing tail filled in from the germline J gene. The J gene is TRBJ1-4, the V gene TRBV18; the match to TRBD1 covers 7 bases. In germline, CDR1 is KGHSH, CDR2 LQKENI. J gave up 5 bases and V 3 bases, and 6 bases lay outside the gene matches. CDR3 length: 15 amino acids. CDR3 DNA, as far as it was read: TGTGCCAGCTCACCCAAGCCGGGACAGAATGAAAAA. Protein sequence: CASSPKPGQNEK. The full CDR3 sequence reads CASSPKPGQNEKLFF.

In its sample, this clone was seen many times. The read is 3 residues too short to cover the CDR3 end, so that end is filled in from the germline J gene. This rearrangement joins TRBV5-6 to TRBJ2-6, with unresolved D. Germline assignment: CDR1 SGHDT and CDR2 YYEEEE. This CDR3 contains 15 residues. V was cut by 0 bases and J by 1 base, with 5 bases left in between. The sequenced part of the CDR3 DNA is TGTGCCAGCAGCTTGGAAGGTTCTGGGGCCAACGTC. Translated, it gives CASSLEGSGANV. The whole CDR3 sequence reads CASSLEGSGANVLTF. Full variable domain (missing parts from reference TRBV5-6 and TRBJ2-6): DAGVTQSPTHLIKTRGQQVTLRCSPKSGHDTVSWYQQALGQGPQFIFQYYEEEERQRGNFPDRFSGHQFPNYSSELNVNALLLGDSALYLCASSLEGSGANVLTFGAGSRLTVL.

This clone was picked up many times. The sequence runs out 3 residues before the end of the CDR3; the remainder is reconstructed from the germline J gene. V gene TRBV12-3 or TRBV12-4 combines with J gene TRBJ2-3, with D tentatively TRBD2 (6 bases). The germline V and J ends were trimmed by 7 bases and 5 bases, with 19 bases remaining between them. The CDR3 is 15 amino acids. CDR3: CASTDPSDRGDTQYF. The part of the CDR3 DNA that was read is TGTGCCAGCACCGATCCTAGCGATAGAGGAGATACG.

Ten or more counts support this clone. The read ends 3 residues before the CDR3 terminus; that terminus is restored from the germline J gene. The V gene is TRBV5-6, the J gene TRBJ2-3; maybe TRBD2 (6 bases). The germline V gene has CDR1 SGHDT and CDR2 YYEEEE. The V gene lost 3 bases and the J gene lost 1 base, with 12 bases spanning the gap. This CDR3 comprises 15 residues. The CDR3 DNA, read in part, is TGTGCCAGCAGCTCTATAGCGGAGGGCACAGATACG. It encodes CASSSIAEGTDT. In full, the CDR3 reads CASSSIAEGTDTQYF.

This clone has at least ten counts. The read halts 3 residues ahead of the CDR3 end, with the missing end drawn from the germline J gene. The gene calls are TRBV7-9 and TRBJ1-1; D is unclear. V lost 4 bases, J lost 4 bases, and 7 bases lay in between. Germline V gives CDR1 SEHNR, CDR2 FQNEAQ (reference sequence). The CDR3 runs to 12 residues. The CDR3 loop reads CASSSKGTEAFF. The covered CDR3 bases are TGTGCCAGCAGCTCGAAGGGCACTGAA.

A few counts support this clone. The sequenced fragment ends 3 residues before the CDR3 boundary, so the rest is inferred from the germline J gene. This chain connects TRBV13 to TRBJ1-2; weak D call: TRBD1 (5 bases). The CDR3 is 15 amino acids. Germline CDR1 is PRHDT and CDR2 is FYEKMQ (reference sequence). CDR3 protein: CASSHGTSGVASYTF. The covered CDR3 bases are TGTGCCAGCAGCCACGGGACTAGCGGGGTAGCTAGC.

This clone was seen many times. The CDR3 end falls 3 residues outside the read, so it is completed with the germline J gene. This chain joins TRBV5-1 and TRBJ1-6, with 7 positions matching TRBD1. The CDR3 spans 17 residues. Per the germline V gene, CDR1 is SGHRS and CDR2 is YFSETQ. The V and J ends lost 5 bases and 0 bases, in that order; junction bases with no gene match: 8. The CDR3 spells CASRGAGGSSYNSPLHF. The sequenced part of the CDR3 DNA is TGCGCCAGCAGAGGGGCAGGGGGAAGCTCCTATAATTCACCC.

This clone was seen many times. Read data end 3 residues before the CDR3 end; the end is taken from the germline J gene. The rearrangement links TRBV7-6 to TRBJ1-6; D perhaps matches TRBD1 (5 bases). The CDR3 runs 13 residues. V lost 5 bases and J lost 8, with 10 bases in between. In germline, CDR1 is SGHVS, CDR2 FNYEAQ. The CDR3 bases that were read are TGTGCCAGCAGCCCAAGCAGGGATTCACCC. Protein sequence: CASSPSRDSP. The CDR3, in full, reads CASSPSRDSPLHF.

This clone appeared many times. At one boundary the junction diverges from the germline segment, which might be a read error. The read ends 3 residues before the CDR3 terminus; that terminus is restored from the germline J gene. The chain uses TRBV4-2 and TRBJ1-6; D uncertain. Germline V gene lookup returns CDR1 LGHNA and CDR2 YNFKEQ. The CDR3 is made up of 15 amino acids. The sequenced CDR3 bases are TGCGCCAGCAGCCAAGGGATGAAAGGGAATTCACCC. Residues: CASSQGMKGNSP. In full, the CDR3 is CASSQGMKGNSPLHF.

This clone was seen ten or more times. Coverage ceases 3 residues before the CDR3 finishes, and the germline J gene fills in the end. The gene calls are TRBV11-2 and TRBJ1-6; D is unclear. Germline CDR1 SGHAT, CDR2 FQNNGV. Trimming removed 3 bases from V and 5 bases from J, with 5 bases in between. This CDR3 has 13 amino acids. The CDR3 region is CASSLQDNSPLHF. Incomplete CDR3 DNA: TGTGCCAGCAGCTTGCAGGATAATTCACCC.

There are many counts of this clone. Coverage ceases 3 residues before the CDR3 finishes, and the germline J gene fills in the end. The chain couples TRBV5-1 to TRBJ2-1, with a possible D match to TRBD2 (6 bases). Trimming removed 4 bases at V and 2 bases at J, with 16 bases between. CDR1 is SGHRS and CDR2 is YFSETQ in the germline V gene. The CDR3 extends over 16 amino acids. CDR3 amino acids: CASSGGASATYNEQFF. The DNA read from the CDR3 is TGCGCCAGCAGCGGAGGGGCTAGCGCAACCTACAATGAG.

This clone has a count of ten or more. The read ends 3 residues before the CDR3 terminus; that terminus is restored from the germline J gene. V usage is TRBV19 and J usage is TRBJ2-5; 7 nucleotides line up with TRBD1. CDR1 and CDR2 (germline): LNHDA, SQIVND (reference sequence). The CDR3 covers 13 residues. V shed 6 bases and J 5 bases; nucleotides not matched to a gene: 6. This chain's CDR3 is CASSKGGWETQYF. The sequenced CDR3 bases are TGTGCCAGTAGCAAAGGGGGCTGGGAGACC.

On this clone itself: This sequence may be a read error, since a much larger clone differs from it by one base. CDR3 bases read: TGTGCCAGCTCACCCGAACCAACCTCTATTTCACCA. It yields the protein CASSPEPTSISP. The full CDR3 protein reads CASSPEPTSISPLFF. The chain is built from TRBV18 and TRBJ1-4; D is uncertain. The read halts 3 residues ahead of the CDR3 end, with the missing end drawn from the germline J gene. CDR3 length equals 15 residues. Germline CDR1 reads KGHSH; CDR2 reads LQKENI.

This clone was counted ten times or more. The read finishes 3 residues shy of the CDR3 end, and the germline J gene is used to complete it. This chain joins TRBV19 and TRBJ1-5, with no clear D. The germline gives CDR1 LNHDA, CDR2 SQIVND (reference sequence). The CDR3 has 13 residues. V was cut by 0 bases and J by 6 bases, with 6 bases left in between. CDR3 DNA, as far as it was read: TGTGCCAGTAGTATAGATCTCAGTCAGCCC. Protein sequence: CASSIDLSQP. The CDR3 in its entirety is CASSIDLSQPQHF.